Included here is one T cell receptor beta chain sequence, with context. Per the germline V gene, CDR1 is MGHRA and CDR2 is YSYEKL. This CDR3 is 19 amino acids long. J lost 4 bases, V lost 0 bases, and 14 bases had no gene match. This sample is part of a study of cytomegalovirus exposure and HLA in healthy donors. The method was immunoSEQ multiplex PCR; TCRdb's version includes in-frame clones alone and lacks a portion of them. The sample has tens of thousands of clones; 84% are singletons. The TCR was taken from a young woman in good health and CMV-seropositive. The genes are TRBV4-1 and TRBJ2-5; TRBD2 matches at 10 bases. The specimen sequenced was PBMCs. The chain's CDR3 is CASSQDLRSGGASGETQYF. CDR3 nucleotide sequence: TGCGCCAGCAGCCAAGATCTGAGAAGCGGGGGGGCCTCTGGAGAGACCCAGTACTTC.